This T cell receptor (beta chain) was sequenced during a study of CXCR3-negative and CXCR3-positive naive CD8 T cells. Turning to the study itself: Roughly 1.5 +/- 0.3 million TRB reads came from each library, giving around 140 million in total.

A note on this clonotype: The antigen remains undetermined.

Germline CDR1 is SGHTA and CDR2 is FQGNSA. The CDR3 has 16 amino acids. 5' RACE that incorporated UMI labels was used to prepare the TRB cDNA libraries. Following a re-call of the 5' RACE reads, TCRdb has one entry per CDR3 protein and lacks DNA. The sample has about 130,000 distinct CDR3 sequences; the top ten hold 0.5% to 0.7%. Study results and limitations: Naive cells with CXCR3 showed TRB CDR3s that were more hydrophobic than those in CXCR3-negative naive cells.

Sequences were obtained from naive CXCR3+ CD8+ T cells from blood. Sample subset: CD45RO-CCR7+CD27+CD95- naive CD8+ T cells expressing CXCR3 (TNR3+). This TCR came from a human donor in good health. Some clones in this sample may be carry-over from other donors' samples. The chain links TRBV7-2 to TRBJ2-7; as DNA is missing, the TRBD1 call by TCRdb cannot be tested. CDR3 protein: CASSIGDSAILYEQYF.